Listed below are T cell receptor beta chains from one sample, sequenced in a study of blood T cell repertoires in COVID-19. The repertoire was sequenced with immunoSEQ multiplex PCR; TCRdb's copy has only in-frame clones and lacks some. The top ten clones hold less than 25% of a sample with around 40,000 clones, 87% of them seen once. The specimen sequenced was peripheral blood. The receptors here all came from a man aged 50 to 59 with active or convalescent COVID-19. The conserved cysteine and the conserved F or W are not part of the CDR3 here.

j_call,v_call,cdr3_aa
TRBJ2-2,TRBV27,ASSFRTGELF
TRBJ1-2,TRBV10-3,AITRDSNYGYT
TRBJ1-3,TRBV4-2,ASGGLDGNTIY
TRBJ1-2,TRBV3-1/TRBV3-2,ASTAGRSYGYT
TRBJ2-1,TRBV29-1,SVDPSGENEQF
TRBJ1-1,TRBV5-1,ASSPGQLVNTEAF
TRBJ1-1,TRBV15,ATSRDRKTEAF
TRBJ1-6,TRBV6-5,ASSYSGVAYNSPLH
TRBJ1-1,TRBV19,ASKSQAANTEAF
TRBJ2-1,TRBV27,ASSPRRLAGDYNEQF
TRBJ2-7,TRBV10-3,AISTGGEREGRY
TRBJ1-2,TRBV7-9,ASSLQAPGYT
TRBJ2-7,TRBV5-1,ASWDRSSYEQY
TRBJ2-7,TRBV6-5,ASSYWGSSYEQY
TRBJ2-3,TRBV3-1/TRBV3-2,ASSQDWTGPSTDTQY
TRBJ2-5,TRBV7-6,ASSLAPAEETQY
TRBJ2-2,TRBV6-2/TRBV6-3,ASSLGRGANTGELF
TRBJ2-3,TRBV25-1,ASSVRGPDTQY
TRBJ2-4,TRBV4-1,ASSQGGQGIAKNIQY
TRBJ1-2,TRBV3-1/TRBV3-2,ASSQRGGSYYGYT
TRBJ1-2,TRBV7-9,ASSRTQGARYGYT
TRBJ1-4,TRBV5-1,ASSLSSMEEKLF
TRBJ1-1,TRBV5-1,ASSLGAAGSTEAF
TRBJ1-6,TRBV19,ASKEGMALPSPLH
TRBJ1-4,TRBV30,AWGPGNQNEKLF
TRBJ1-2,TRBV2,ASSEVPANYGYT
TRBJ2-1,TRBV11-1,ASSLSSGGYNEQF
TRBJ2-5,TRBV20-1,SASGGRTKETQY
TRBJ1-2,TRBV28,ASVTGVGGYT
TRBJ2-2,TRBV5-1,ASSATGGSSGGELF
TRBJ1-1,TRBV4-2,ASSPGTGPTEAF
TRBJ2-4,TRBV15,ATSNPRTGTELAKNIQY
TRBJ2-5,TRBV12-3/TRBV12-4,ASSLLEETQY
TRBJ1-2,TRBV5-1,ASSRDSDGYT
TRBJ1-1,TRBV6-5,ASSHGGALLSEAF
TRBJ2-2,TRBV28,ASSPPRGAGELF
TRBJ2-5,TRBV5-1,ASRGPQETQY
TRBJ2-2,TRBV10-3,AISALTSGRAPLNTGELF
TRBJ2-5,TRBV6-5,ASSYSGRGGDPN
TRBJ1-4,TRBV15,ATRDRGVTNEKLF
TRBJ2-3,TRBV13,ASSLRGSGRVTDTQY
TRBJ1-6,TRBV5-4,ASSLDRGEGSPLH
TRBJ2-5,TRBV27,ASSLSGGGAVVETQY
TRBJ2-3,TRBV9,ASSVHHFKDTQY
TRBJ2-7,TRBV5-1,ASSINTGGDLY
TRBJ2-2,TRBV20-1,SASMPSGRGTGELF
TRBJ1-1,TRBV28,ASSPWRSRAF
TRBJ2-1,TRBV7-8,ASSSPGGGASYNEQF
TRBJ1-1,TRBV27,ASSPTGANTEAF
TRBJ1-2,TRBV6-2/TRBV6-3,ASSSTDYGYT
TRBJ2-6,TRBV5-1,ASSFKAGGGSGANVLT
TRBJ1-2,TRBV4-1,ASSQDRTASNYGYT